The sequence of this T cell receptor (beta chain) was determined in a study of identical twins. One entry per CDR3 protein, called by TCRdb with MiXCR from the 5' RACE reads. The profile shows about 810,000 distinct CDR3 sequences, roughly an eighth of them singletons. With regard to this clonotype: Its antigen is currently unknown.

Study observations and caveats: Insertion counts were lower in abundant cord blood beta clonotypes, a trend that memory repertoires did not show.

This CDR3 has 13 residues. The germline V and J ends were trimmed by 3 bases and 3 bases, with 10 bases remaining between them. CDR1 SGHRS and CDR2 YFSETQ come from the germline V gene. These data were also filed under a second study, of yellow fever vaccine responses in identical twins.

The chain carries TRBV5-1 and TRBJ2-7, with D possibly matching TRBD1 (5 bases). The sequenced material came from PBMCs. The TCR originated in a woman aged 18-29 years in good health. The CDR3: CASSSLGVYEQYF. DNA for the CDR3: TGCGCCAGCAGCTCTCTAGGGGTCTACGAGCAGTACTTC.